What follows are 3 T cell receptor beta chains derived from one specimen sequenced in a study of cytomegalovirus exposure and HLA in healthy donors. Profiled with immunoSEQ multiplex PCR; TCRdb holds only in-frame clones, not every one. The sample yields 140,000 to 150,000 clones, around 93% seen once. The source material was PBMCs. Every receptor here comes from a man aged 18 to 29 in good health and CMV-seropositive.

The rearrangement joins TRBV27 to TRBJ2-1; D unclear. This CDR3 has 10 amino acids. Deletions cut 8 bases from V and 9 bases from J, with 8 bases between. The germline CDR1 and CDR2 sequences are MNHEY and SMNVEV (reference sequence). The CDR3 sequence is CASGTAEQFF. The DNA of the CDR3 is TGTGCCAGCGGCACAGCTGAGCAGTTCTTC.

CDR3 coding DNA: TGTGCCAGCTCACCACCTCTTAGCGGGAGTTTGAAGACCCAGTACTTC. It translates to CASSPPLSGSLKTQYF. The chain links TRBV18 to TRBJ2-5; 9 nucleotides align to TRBD2. Per germline, CDR1 KGHSH and CDR2 LQKENI. This CDR3 has 16 residues. V lost 0 bases to trimming and J lost 6 bases; unmatched junction nucleotides: 8.

V gene TRBV2 combines with J gene TRBJ2-3; 11 bases are a match to TRBD2. Germline values: CDR1 SNHLY, CDR2 FYNNEI. This CDR3 region has 18 residues. V lost 4 bases, J lost 2 bases, and 11 bases stayed unmatched. The CDR3 coding sequence is TGTGCCAGCAGTGCGACTAGCGGGGTCCTACTTAACACAGATACGCAGTATTTT. Protein product: CASSATSGVLLNTDTQYF.